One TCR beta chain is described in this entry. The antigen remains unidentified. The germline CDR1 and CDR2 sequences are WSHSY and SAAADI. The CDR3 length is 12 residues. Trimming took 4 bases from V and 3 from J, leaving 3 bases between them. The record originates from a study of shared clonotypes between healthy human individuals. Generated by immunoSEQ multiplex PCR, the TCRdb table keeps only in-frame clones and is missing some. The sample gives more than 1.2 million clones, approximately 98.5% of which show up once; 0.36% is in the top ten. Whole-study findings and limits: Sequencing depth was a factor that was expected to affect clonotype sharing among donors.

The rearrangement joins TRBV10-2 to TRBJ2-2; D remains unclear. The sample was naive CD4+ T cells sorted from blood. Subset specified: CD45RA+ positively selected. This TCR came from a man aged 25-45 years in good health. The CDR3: CASSVYTGELFF. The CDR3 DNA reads TGCGCCAGCAGTGTCTACACCGGGGAGCTGTTTTTT.